Listed below are T cell receptor beta chains from one sample, sequenced in a study of blood T cell repertoires in COVID-19. Clones were read by immunoSEQ multiplex PCR, and TCRdb kept only the in-frame ones, dropping some. The sample yields some 120,000 clones, 90% seen once. The specimen was peripheral blood. These receptors were taken from a man aged 50 or older with active COVID-19. CDR3s include the opening cysteine and the closing phenylalanine or tryptophan. The order of the fields is CDR3 DNA, CDR3 protein, V gene, D gene, clone size, J gene. A D gene is named only where the DNA matches it firmly. Size values are once, few and many counts, or a class for expanded clones, and some rows have none.

CDR3 DNA: TGCGCCAGCAGCCAAGAACTAGCGGGGGGAATCGATGAGCAGTTCTTC
CDR3 protein: CASSQELAGGIDEQFF
V gene: TRBV4-1
D gene: TRBD2
clone size: NA
J gene: TRBJ2-1

CDR3 DNA: TGCGCCAGCAGCTTGACCAGTAGCACAGATACGCAGTATTTT
CDR3 protein: CASSLTSSTDTQYF
V gene: TRBV5-1
D gene: NA
clone size: NA
J gene: TRBJ2-3

CDR3 DNA: TGTGCCACCAGTGATTCGCGGGGGACAACCTACAATGAGCAGTTCTTC
CDR3 protein: CATSDSRGTTYNEQFF
V gene: TRBV24-1
D gene: NA
clone size: NA
J gene: TRBJ2-1

CDR3 DNA: TGTGCCAGCAGCTTTAGCGGGGGGGGGTCTCGCACAGATACGCAGTATTTT
CDR3 protein: CASSFSGGGSRTDTQYF
V gene: TRBV5-4
D gene: TRBD2
clone size: NA
J gene: TRBJ2-3

CDR3 DNA: TGTGCCAGCAGCTTGGACGGAGTGGGAGGGGGCACAGATACGCAGTATTTT
CDR3 protein: CASSLDGVGGGTDTQYF
V gene: TRBV5-4
D gene: TRBD2
clone size: NA
J gene: TRBJ2-3

CDR3 DNA: TGTGCCACCAGTGATTTCTCAGATGGTGAGCAGTTCTTC
CDR3 protein: CATSDFSDGEQFF
V gene: TRBV24-1
D gene: NA
clone size: NA
J gene: TRBJ2-1

CDR3 DNA: TGTGCCAGCAGTTACGGAGGGGTGAGCAATCAGCCCCAGCATTTT
CDR3 protein: CASSYGGVSNQPQHF
V gene: TRBV6-2/TRBV6-3
D gene: NA
clone size: NA
J gene: TRBJ1-5

CDR3 DNA: TGCAGCCTCGAACCCCCGGGCACAGATACGCAGTATTTT
CDR3 protein: CSLEPPGTDTQYF
V gene: TRBV29-1
D gene: NA
clone size: NA
J gene: TRBJ2-3

CDR3 DNA: TGCGCCAGCAGCCAAGCAGGGACTTCAGGCGCCACCGGGGAGCTGTTTTTT
CDR3 protein: CASSQAGTSGATGELFF
V gene: TRBV4-1
D gene: NA
clone size: few
J gene: TRBJ2-2

CDR3 DNA: TGTGCCAGCAGTGTAGCAGGGGGCAATCAGCCCCAGCATTTT
CDR3 protein: CASSVAGGNQPQHF
V gene: TRBV6-1
D gene: NA
clone size: NA
J gene: TRBJ1-5

CDR3 DNA: TGTGCCAGCAGCCCAAGAAAAGCCACAGATACGCAGTATTTT
CDR3 protein: CASSPRKATDTQYF
V gene: TRBV6-6
D gene: NA
clone size: NA
J gene: TRBJ2-3

CDR3 DNA: TGTGCCATCAGTACAGGGGACTCCTATAATTCACCCCTCCACTTT
CDR3 protein: CAISTGDSYNSPLHF
V gene: TRBV10-3
D gene: TRBD1
clone size: once
J gene: TRBJ1-6

CDR3 DNA: TGTGCCATCAGTGTCGCGGGGGCAGATGAGCAGTTCTTC
CDR3 protein: CAISVAGADEQFF
V gene: TRBV10-3
D gene: NA
clone size: NA
J gene: TRBJ2-1

CDR3 DNA: TGCGCCAGCAGCCCCGAGGGTGGCAATCAGCCCCAGCATTTT
CDR3 protein: CASSPEGGNQPQHF
V gene: TRBV5-1
D gene: NA
clone size: NA
J gene: TRBJ1-5

CDR3 DNA: TGTGCCAGCAGCGTAGCATTCCTAGCCCCTAGCTCTGGGGCCAACGTCCTGACTTTC
CDR3 protein: CASSVAFLAPSSGANVLTF
V gene: TRBV9
D gene: NA
clone size: once
J gene: TRBJ2-6

CDR3 DNA: TGTACCAGCAGCCCCACAGGGATGAACACTGAAGCTTTCTTT
CDR3 protein: CTSSPTGMNTEAFF
V gene: TRBV6-6
D gene: NA
clone size: NA
J gene: TRBJ1-1

CDR3 DNA: TGTGCCAGCAGCGCCCGGGGGGGGGATGGTCGGGATGAGCAGTTCTTC
CDR3 protein: CASSARGGDGRDEQFF
V gene: TRBV9
D gene: TRBD2
clone size: NA
J gene: TRBJ2-1

CDR3 DNA: TGTGCCAGCAGCATCCCTAGCGGCCAAGAGACCCAGTACTTC
CDR3 protein: CASSIPSGQETQYF
V gene: TRBV5-6
D gene: TRBD2
clone size: NA
J gene: TRBJ2-5